Below are 17 T cell receptor beta chains sequenced from a single sample in a study of technical replicates of blood from several donors. Data came from immunoSEQ multiplex PCR; TCRdb stores just in-frame clones and leaves some out. The data contain 60,000 or so clones, around nine tenths of them seen just once; the ten biggest clones take up approximately 4.7%. Sequenced input: PBMCs. Every receptor here comes from a human donor in good health. Some clones in this sample may be carry-over from other donors' samples.

J is TRBJ2-1 and V is TRBV19; TRBD2 aligns across 9 bases. This CDR3 has 15 residues. CDR1 is LNHDA and CDR2 is SQIVND in the germline V gene (reference sequence). V shed 6 bases, J shed 8 bases, and the junction held 11 bases outside the gene matches. The CDR3 reads CASRPLSAGGYEQFF. The CDR3 DNA reads as TGTGCCAGTAGACCCCTTTCGGCGGGAGGGTATGAGCAGTTCTTC. Using reference TRBV19 and TRBJ2-1 for the parts outside the CDR3, the full variable domain is DGGITQSPKYLFRKEGQNVTLSCEQNLNHDAMYWYRQDPGQGLRLIYYSQIVNDFQKGDIAEGYSVSREKKESFPLTVTSAQKNPTAFYLCASRPLSAGGYEQFFGPGTRLTVL.

The chain employs TRBV6-5 and TRBJ2-7, with 10 nucleotides matching TRBD2. The CDR3 consists of 16 residues. CDR1 and CDR2 from the germline V gene are MNHEY and SVGAGI. Trimming took 0 bases from V and 2 from J; bases not matched to a gene: 4. CDR3 in amino acids: CASSYSISGGTYEQYF. CDR3 nucleotide sequence: TGTGCCAGCAGTTACTCGATTAGCGGGGGGACCTACGAGCAGTACTTC.

This sequence joins TRBV27 and TRBJ2-1; possibly TRBD1 for D (6 bases). CDR1 and CDR2 (germline): MNHEY, SMNVEV (reference sequence). V dropped 4 bases and J dropped 7 bases, with 17 bases sitting between them. This CDR3 has 15 residues. The CDR3: CASSSPGQSYNEQFF. The DNA for the CDR3 is TGTGCCAGCAGTTCCCCGGGACAAAGCTATAATGAGCAGTTCTTC.

This chain connects TRBV5-1 to TRBJ1-2; D possibly corresponds to TRBD1 (5 bases). Trimming left V 6 bases short and J 8 bases short, with 20 bases between. The CDR3 covers 14 residues. Germline lookup yields CDR1 SGHRS and CDR2 YFSETQ. The CDR3 nucleotides are TGCGCCAGCACGCGGGACTCAACTGGCTCCGGCTACACCTTC. Its protein product is CASTRDSTGSGYTF.

The chain recombines TRBV28 with TRBJ1-3; no clear D. The CDR3 runs to 15 residues. CDR1 and CDR2 (germline): MDHEN, SYDVKM. The V and J ends lost 2 bases and 1 base respectively, with 9 bases between them. The CDR3 is CASSLVSSSGNTIYF. As DNA, the CDR3 is TGTGCCAGCAGTTTAGTATCCAGTTCTGGAAACACCATATATTTT.

The V and J genes are TRBV27 and TRBJ1-4; no firm D call. The CDR3 loop spans 13 amino acids. Germline CDR1 and CDR2: MNHEY and SMNVEV (reference sequence). V was shortened by 4 bases and J by 8 bases, with 11 bases between the two germline ends. The CDR3 DNA reads TGTGCCAGCAGTTACCTAGATGGAGAAAAACTGTTTTTT. It translates to CASSYLDGEKLFF.

The chain joins TRBV28 to TRBJ2-2; possible D gene TRBD1, 6 bases. There are 15 residues in the CDR3. Trimming cost V 2 bases and J 5 bases, with 12 bases left between them. Germline CDR1 is MDHEN and CDR2 is SYDVKM. CDR3 protein: CASSLPGQGTGELFF. DNA for the CDR3: TGTGCCAGCAGTTTACCGGGTCAGGGGACCGGGGAGCTGTTTTTT. The variable domain in full, completed from reference TRBV28 and TRBJ2-2, reads DVKVTQSSRYLVKRTGEKVFLECVQDMDHENMFWYRQDPGLGLRLIYFSYDVKMKEKGDIPEGYSVSREKKERFSLILESASTNQTSMYLCASSLPGQGTGELFFGEGSRLTVL.

J is TRBJ2-5 and V is TRBV7-7; a possible D gene is TRBD2 (7 bases). Deletions cut 1 base from V and 5 bases from J, with 17 bases between. The CDR3 contains 16 residues. The germline V gene encodes CDR1 SSHAT and CDR2 FNYEAQ (reference sequence). CDR3 coding DNA: TGTGCCAGCAGCTTAGGGGCGGGGGCACCGACGGAGACCCAGTACTTC. Translating it yields CASSLGAGAPTETQYF.

This chain joins TRBV6-6 and TRBJ2-5, with 9 bases matching TRBD2. V shed 2 bases, J shed 2 bases, and the junction held 6 bases outside the gene matches. The CDR3 extends over 16 amino acids. From germline, CDR1 is MNHNY and CDR2 SVGAGI (reference sequence). Written as DNA, the CDR3 is TGTGCCAGCAGTTACGGTAGCGGGGGAGCTCAAGAGACCCAGTACTTC. It encodes CASSYGSGGAQETQYF.

The genes are TRBV30 and TRBJ2-7; D call uncertain. CDR1 is GTSNPN, CDR2 SVGIG, per germline (reference sequence). The CDR3 runs to 13 residues. V was shortened by 0 bases and J by 7 bases, with 13 bases between the two germline ends. The CDR3, as DNA: TGTGCCTGGAGTGTAGGCTTGGCCGGGGAGCAGTACTTC. Its protein product is CAWSVGLAGEQYF.

This clone was seen a few times. V is TRBV9 and J is TRBJ1-3, with 8 nucleotides matching TRBD1. The CDR3 consists of 15 residues. V dropped 7 bases and J dropped 3; count of bases not matched to a gene: 9. Germline V gene lookup returns CDR1 SGDLS and CDR2 YYNGEE. CDR3 nucleotides: TGTGCCAGCGGACAAGCAGGGGGCAGTGGAAACACCATATATTTT. Translated: CASGQAGGSGNTIYF.

In its sample, this clone was seen once. This chain uses TRBV6-5 with TRBJ1-1; D gene unclear. V was clipped by 3 bases and J by 9 bases, with 8 bases between them. Per germline, CDR1 MNHEY and CDR2 SVGAGI. The CDR3 totals 11 residues. Here the CDR3 reads CASSYGLKAFF. In DNA, the CDR3 is TGTGCCAGCAGTTATGGCCTGAAAGCTTTCTTT.

V gene TRBV7-2 combines with J gene TRBJ1-3, with D uncertain. The CDR3 runs to 16 residues. V dropped 5 bases and J dropped 4 bases, with 18 bases sitting between them. Per the germline V gene, CDR1 is SGHTA and CDR2 is FQGNSA. Written as DNA, the CDR3 is TGTGCCAGCAGCGTTACTGTGGGCTCTCTGGGAAACACCATATATTTT. Translation: CASSVTVGSLGNTIYF.

CDR3 coding DNA: TGTGCCAGCAGTGAATCTAGGCAGAACACTGAAGCTTTCTTT. It translates to CASSESRQNTEAFF. This rearrangement joins TRBV25-1 to TRBJ1-1; no clear D. This CDR3 is built from 14 residues. Looked up from germline, CDR1 is MGHDK and CDR2 is SYGVNS. The V end was cut by 1 base, the J end by 1 base, with 7 bases between.

The genes are TRBV4-2 and TRBJ2-3, with D perhaps TRBD2 (7 bases). Looked up from germline, CDR1 is LGHNA and CDR2 is YNFKEQ. The CDR3 loop spans 14 amino acids. Trimming shortened V by 10 bases and J by 0 bases, and 14 bases separated the two germline ends. This CDR3 reads CAIGGGSSTDTQYF. For the CDR3, the DNA is TGTGCCATCGGGGGCGGGAGCAGCACAGATACGCAGTATTTT.

This chain connects TRBV18 to TRBJ2-5; D is uncertain. This CDR3 spans 12 amino acids. Germline assignment: CDR1 KGHSH and CDR2 LQKENI. V gave up 3 bases and J gave up 5 bases, with 7 bases separating them. The CDR3 here is CASSPFGETQYF. The CDR3 DNA is TGTGCCAGCTCACCCTTCGGGGAGACCCAGTACTTC.

As DNA, the CDR3 is TGTGCCAGCAGCCCCGGGACAGCGAACACTGAAGCTTTCTTT. Translation: CASSPGTANTEAFF. V and J are TRBV11-2 and TRBJ1-1, with 7 bases matching TRBD1. The germline gives CDR1 SGHAT, CDR2 FQNNGV. This CDR3 has 14 residues. The V and J ends lost 5 bases and 1 base, in that order; junction bases with no gene match: 4.